This T cell receptor beta chain was profiled in a study of T-cell reconstitution after alpha-beta-depleted transplantation in children. This clonotype occurred many times. One junction end disagrees with the germline gene, perhaps due to a read error. Molecular barcoding with unique molecular identifiers was used for the TCRbeta library. TCRdb independently ran MiXCR on the PCR reads; one entry per CDR3 protein. Of 600,000 to 700,000 distinct CDR3 sequences detected, approximately 16% appear once; the ten largest clones hold approximately 1%. This CDR3 contains 14 residues. Germline V lookup: CDR1 SGHTA, CDR2 FQGNSA.

This TCR was sampled from a human donor who donated a stem cell graft to a child with acute myeloid leukemia. This sequence joins TRBV7-2 and TRBJ2-1; 10 positions agree with TRBD2. Sample: PBMCs from the stem cell graft donor, taken from the stem cell graft. CDR3 sequence: CASSLSRTSGRPVF. The CDR3 bases are TGTGCCAGCAGCTTATCCAGGACTAGCGGCCGCCCGGTCTTC.